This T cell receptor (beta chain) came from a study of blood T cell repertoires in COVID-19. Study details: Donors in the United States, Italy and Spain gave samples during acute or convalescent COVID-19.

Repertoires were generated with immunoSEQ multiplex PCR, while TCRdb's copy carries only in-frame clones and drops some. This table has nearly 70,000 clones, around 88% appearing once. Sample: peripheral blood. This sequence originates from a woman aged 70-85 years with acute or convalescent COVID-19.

The DNA of the CDR3 is TGTGCCACCAGTCCAACACAGAGATATAATGAAAAACTGTTTTTT. It yields the protein CATSPTQRYNEKLFF. The chain links TRBV7-9 to TRBJ1-4; D call uncertain. The V and J ends lost 10 bases and 4 bases respectively, with 19 bases between them. Germline V gene sequence: CDR1 SEHNR, CDR2 FQNEAQ (reference sequence). The CDR3 has 15 residues.